A single sample is the source of the 15 T cell receptor beta chains below, sequenced in a study of T-cell reconstitution after alpha-beta-depleted transplantation in children. Preparation of the TCRbeta library used unique molecular identifiers. MiXCR was run by TCRdb on the PCR reads, yielding one entry per CDR3 protein. The repertoire has hundreds of thousands of distinct CDR3 sequences, approximately 17% of them found once; the top ten carry 35% to 50%. This material consisted of PBMCs, mostly from graft donor cells, taken 360 days after TCRalphabeta/CD19-depleted stem cell transplant. All receptors derive from a male patient between 2 and 10 years old who had a stem cell transplant for acute lymphoblastic leukemia, so the T cells may come from the graft donor.

This clonotype has a handful of counts. The rearrangement uses TRBV10-2 and TRBJ2-1, with D tentatively TRBD2 (6 bases). Germline V gene sequence: CDR1 WSHSY, CDR2 SAAADI. V was cut by 5 bases and J by 0 bases, with 11 bases left in between. CDR3 length: 15 residues. The CDR3 sequence: CASSPLAASYNEQFF. The DNA of the CDR3 is TGCGCCAGCAGTCCACTAGCTGCCTCCTACAATGAGCAGTTCTTC.

This chain connects TRBV20-1 to TRBJ1-5, with TRBD1 matching over 9 bases. Germline loops: CDR1 DFQATT, CDR2 SNEGSKA (reference sequence). Trimming at V came to 1 base and at J to 9 bases, leaving 13 bases not matched to a gene. The CDR3 spans 16 residues. The CDR3 coding sequence is TGCAGTGCTAGAGTTCCGGGACAGGGAAAGGTGGGGCCCCAGCATTTT. It is translated as CSARVPGQGKVGPQHF.

The gene calls are TRBV20-1 and TRBJ2-1, with TRBD2 matching over 11 bases. CDR1 is DFQATT, CDR2 SNEGSKA, per germline (reference sequence). V lost 5 bases, J lost 4 bases, and 10 bases stayed unmatched. CDR3 length equals 16 residues. For the CDR3, the DNA is TGCAGTGCTCACAACCCGACTAGCGGGGATTACAATGAGCAGTTCTTC. Translated, it gives CSAHNPTSGDYNEQFF.

CDR3 DNA sequence: TGTGCCAGCAGCTATGGACGTCCCAATCAGCCCCAGCATTTT. As protein: CASSYGRPNQPQHF. J is TRBJ1-5 and V is TRBV6-2 or TRBV6-3, with D uncertain. The germline V gene has CDR1 MNHEY and CDR2 SVGEGT. V was clipped by 6 bases and J by 3 bases, with 12 bases between them. The CDR3 length is 14 residues.

This clonotype was seen more than once but under ten times. The gene calls are TRBV10-2 and TRBJ1-5; tentatively, D is TRBD1 (6 bases). The germline gives CDR1 WSHSY, CDR2 SAAADI. V was shortened by 6 bases and J by 9 bases, with 18 bases between the two germline ends. The CDR3 has 14 residues. The DNA of the CDR3 is TGCGCCAGCAGCGCCGACAGGCTTCTTTGGCCCCAGCATTTT. Protein product: CASSADRLLWPQHF.

The table lists this clonotype with a few counts. V gene TRBV2 combines with J gene TRBJ2-3, with a tentative D call TRBD2 (7 bases). Germline CDR1 SNHLY, CDR2 FYNNEI. CDR3 length: 16 residues. The V and J ends lost 3 bases and 3 bases respectively, with 16 bases between them. The CDR3 DNA reads as TGTGCCAGCAGTGATTACGGGGGGCTTGGGACAGATACGCAGTATTTT. This gives the protein CASSDYGGLGTDTQYF. Full variable domain (rest looked up from reference TRBV2 and TRBJ2-3): EPEVTQTPSHQVTQMGQEVILRCVPISNHLYFYWYRQILGQKVEFLVSFYNNEISEKSEIFDDQFSVERPDGSNFTLKIRSTKLEDSAMYFCASSDYGGLGTDTQYFGPGTRLTVL.

At least ten counts were recorded for this clonotype. The V call is TRBV11-1, the J call TRBJ2-7, with a possible D match to TRBD1 (5 bases). Germline assignment: CDR1 SGHAT and CDR2 FQDESV (reference sequence). There are 15 residues in the CDR3. V lost 2 bases and J 2 bases, leaving 13 bases between the germline ends. The CDR3 DNA follows: TGTGCCAGCAGCTTAAGTGCAGGGCGAACCTACGAGCAGTACTTC. Translating gives CASSLSAGRTYEQYF.

This chain joins TRBV7-2 and TRBJ2-3; D possibly corresponds to TRBD2 (6 bases). Germline CDR1 and CDR2: SGHTA and FQGNSA. Trimming left V 7 bases short and J 2 bases short, with 22 bases between. CDR3 length: 17 amino acids. CDR3 sequence reads: CASTPLGGVKPTDTQYF. CDR3 in DNA: TGTGCCAGCACCCCCCTGGGAGGCGTCAAACCCACAGATACGCAGTATTTT. Drawing the rest from reference TRBV7-2 and TRBJ2-3, the complete variable domain is GAGVSQSPSNKVTEKGKDVELRCDPISGHTALYWYRQSLGQGLEFLIYFQGNSAPDKSGLPSDRFSAERTGGSVSTLTIQRTQQEDSAVYLCASTPLGGVKPTDTQYFGPGTRLTVL.

J is TRBJ2-5 and V is TRBV20-1, with 12 nucleotides matching TRBD2. The V segment lost 3 bases and the J segment 3 bases; nucleotides outside the gene matches: 2. The CDR3 extends over 14 amino acids. Germline V gives CDR1 DFQATT, CDR2 SNEGSKA (reference sequence). CDR3 protein: CSASGLAGKETQYF. CDR3 DNA sequence: TGCAGTGCTAGCGGACTAGCGGGAAAAGAGACCCAGTACTTC.

This clonotype has more than one count but fewer than ten. This chain uses TRBV4-3 with TRBJ1-1; 10 bases map to TRBD1. This CDR3 spans 16 amino acids. The germline gives CDR1 LGHNA, CDR2 YSLEER. V shed 4 bases and J 5 bases; nucleotides not matched to a gene: 10. The CDR3 coding sequence is TGCGCCAGCAGCCTTCGGACAGGGGGATCGGGGACTGAAGCTTTCTTT. Translated, it gives CASSLRTGGSGTEAFF.

In nucleotides, the CDR3 is TGTGCCAGCAGTCCTATCGACAGCTACGAGCAGTACTTC. Protein product: CASSPIDSYEQYF. This rearrangement joins TRBV27 to TRBJ2-7, with D tentatively TRBD1 (5 bases). This CDR3 comprises 13 residues. V was trimmed by 5 bases and J by 3 bases, leaving 11 bases between them. The germline CDR1 and CDR2 sequences are MNHEY and SMNVEV (reference sequence).

This clonotype turned up a few times. This chain connects TRBV27 to TRBJ2-7, with TRBD2 identical over 12 bases. CDR1 is MNHEY, CDR2 SMNVEV, per germline (reference sequence). The CDR3 runs to 14 residues. V lost 6 bases to trimming and J lost 2 bases; unmatched junction nucleotides: 2. The CDR3 spells CASSWTSGAYEQYF. CDR3 bases: TGTGCCAGCAGCTGGACTAGCGGGGCCTACGAGCAGTACTTC.

The rearrangement joins TRBV7-9 to TRBJ2-5; 12 bases agree with TRBD1. The CDR3 sequence is 15 residues long. J lost 1 base, V lost 4 bases, and 1 base had no gene match. Germline lookup yields CDR1 SEHNR and CDR2 FQNEAQ (reference sequence). The DNA for the CDR3 is TGTGCCAGCAGCTCGGGACAGGGGGCCCAAGAGACCCAGTACTTC. Protein: CASSSGQGAQETQYF.

This sequence joins TRBV10-3 and TRBJ1-2; TRBD1 matches 10 bases. The V gene end was trimmed by 4 bases and the J gene end by 5 bases; junction bases not matched to a gene: 10. The CDR3 extends over 16 amino acids. Germline assignment: CDR1 ENHRY and CDR2 SYGVKD. The CDR3 nucleotides are TGTGCCATCAGTGGAGAAAGGACAGGGGGAAATTATGGCTACACCTTC. Encoded protein: CAISGERTGGNYGYTF.

The chain couples TRBV14 to TRBJ2-1; the D gene is possibly TRBD1 (5 bases). CDR3 length equals 13 residues. Trimming removed 1 base at V and 8 bases at J, with 9 bases between. Germline V lookup: CDR1 SGHDN, CDR2 FVKESK. The CDR3 sequence is CASSQGRVYEQFF. The CDR3 bases are TGTGCCAGCAGCCAAGGCAGGGTATATGAGCAGTTCTTC.